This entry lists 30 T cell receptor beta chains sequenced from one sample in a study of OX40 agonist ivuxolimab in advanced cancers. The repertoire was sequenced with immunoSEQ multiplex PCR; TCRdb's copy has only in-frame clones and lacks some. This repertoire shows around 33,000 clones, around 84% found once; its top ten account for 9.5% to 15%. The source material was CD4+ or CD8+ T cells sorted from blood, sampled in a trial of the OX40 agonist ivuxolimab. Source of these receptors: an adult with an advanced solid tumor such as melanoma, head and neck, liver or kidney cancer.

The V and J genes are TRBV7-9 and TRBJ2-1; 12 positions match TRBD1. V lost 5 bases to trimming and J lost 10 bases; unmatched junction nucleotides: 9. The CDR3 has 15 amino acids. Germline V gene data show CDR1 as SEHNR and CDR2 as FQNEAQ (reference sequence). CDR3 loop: CASSNRDRGPNEQFF. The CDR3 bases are TGTGCCAGCAGCAACCGGGACAGGGGGCCCAACGAGCAGTTCTTC.

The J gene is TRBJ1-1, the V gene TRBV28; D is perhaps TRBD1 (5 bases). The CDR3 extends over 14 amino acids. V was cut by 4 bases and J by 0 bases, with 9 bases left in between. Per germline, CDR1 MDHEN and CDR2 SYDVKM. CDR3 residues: CASSYRLMNTEAFF. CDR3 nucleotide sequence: TGTGCCAGCAGTTACAGGCTAATGAACACTGAAGCTTTCTTT.

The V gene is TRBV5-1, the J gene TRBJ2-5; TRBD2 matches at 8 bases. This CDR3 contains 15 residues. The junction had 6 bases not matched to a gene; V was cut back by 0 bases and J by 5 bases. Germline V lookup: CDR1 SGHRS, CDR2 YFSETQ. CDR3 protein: CASSLVGGGGETQYF. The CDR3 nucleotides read TGCGCCAGCAGCTTGGTAGGCGGCGGGGGGGAGACCCAGTACTTC. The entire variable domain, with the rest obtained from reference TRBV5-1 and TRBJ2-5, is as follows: KAGVTQTPRYLIKTRGQQVTLSCSPISGHRSVSWYQQTPGQGLQFLFEYFSETQRNKGNFPGRFSGRQFSNSRSEMNVSTLELGDSALYLCASSLVGGGGETQYFGPGTRLLVL.

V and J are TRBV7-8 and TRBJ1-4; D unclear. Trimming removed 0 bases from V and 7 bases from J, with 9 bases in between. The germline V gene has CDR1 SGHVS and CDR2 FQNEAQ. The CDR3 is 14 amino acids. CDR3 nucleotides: TGTGCCAGCAGCTTAGCGGGAGGAAGTGAAAAACTGTTTTTT. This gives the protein CASSLAGGSEKLFF.

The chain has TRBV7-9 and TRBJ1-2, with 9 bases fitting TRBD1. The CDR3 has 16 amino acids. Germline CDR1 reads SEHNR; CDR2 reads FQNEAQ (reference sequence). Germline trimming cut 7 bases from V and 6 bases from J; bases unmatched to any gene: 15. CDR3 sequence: CASIGGTGLIVDGYTF. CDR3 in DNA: TGTGCCAGCATCGGGGGGACAGGGCTTATCGTCGATGGCTACACCTTC.

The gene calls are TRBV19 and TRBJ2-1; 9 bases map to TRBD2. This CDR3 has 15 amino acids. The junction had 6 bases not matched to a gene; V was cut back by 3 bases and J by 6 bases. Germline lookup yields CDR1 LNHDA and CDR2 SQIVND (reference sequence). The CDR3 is CASSINSGGFNEQFF. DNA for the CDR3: TGTGCCAGTAGTATCAATAGCGGGGGTTTCAATGAGCAGTTCTTC.

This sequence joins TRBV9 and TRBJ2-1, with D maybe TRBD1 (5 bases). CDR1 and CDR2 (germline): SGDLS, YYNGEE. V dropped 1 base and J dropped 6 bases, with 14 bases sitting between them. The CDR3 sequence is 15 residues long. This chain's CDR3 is CASSVRGAEFNEQFF. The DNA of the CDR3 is TGTGCCAGCAGCGTAAGGGGTGCGGAGTTCAATGAGCAGTTCTTC. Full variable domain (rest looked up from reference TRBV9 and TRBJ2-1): DSGVTQTPKHLITATGQRVTLRCSPRSGDLSVYWYQQSLDQGLQFLIQYYNGEERAKGNILERFSAQQFPDLHSELNLSSLELGDSALYFCASSVRGAEFNEQFFGPGTRLTVL.

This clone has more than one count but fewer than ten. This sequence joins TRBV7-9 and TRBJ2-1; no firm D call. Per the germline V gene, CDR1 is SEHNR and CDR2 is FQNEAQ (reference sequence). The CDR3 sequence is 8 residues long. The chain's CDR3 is CALGEQFF. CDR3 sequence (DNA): TGTGCGTTGGGTGAGCAGTTCTTC.

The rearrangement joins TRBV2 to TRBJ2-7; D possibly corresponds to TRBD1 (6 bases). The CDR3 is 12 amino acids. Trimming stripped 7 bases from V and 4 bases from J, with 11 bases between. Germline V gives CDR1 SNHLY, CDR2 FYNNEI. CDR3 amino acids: CASIDRRYEQYF. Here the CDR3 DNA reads TGTGCCAGCATAGACAGGAGATACGAGCAGTACTTC.

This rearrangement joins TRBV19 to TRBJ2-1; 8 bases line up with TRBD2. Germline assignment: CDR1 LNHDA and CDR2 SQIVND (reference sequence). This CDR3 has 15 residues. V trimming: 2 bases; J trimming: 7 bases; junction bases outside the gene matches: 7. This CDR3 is CASSISGLASNEQFF. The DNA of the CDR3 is TGTGCCAGTAGTATATCTGGACTAGCAAGTAATGAGCAGTTCTTC.

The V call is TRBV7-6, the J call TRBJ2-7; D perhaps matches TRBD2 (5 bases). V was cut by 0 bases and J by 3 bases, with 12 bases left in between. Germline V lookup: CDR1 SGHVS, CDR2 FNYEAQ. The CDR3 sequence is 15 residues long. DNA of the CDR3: TGTGCCAGCAGCTTAGCGCCCAGCGGAGTCTACGAGCAGTACTTC. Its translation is CASSLAPSGVYEQYF. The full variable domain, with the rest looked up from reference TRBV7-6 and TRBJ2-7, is GAGVSQSPRYKVTKRGQDVALRCDPISGHVSLYWYRQALGQGPEFLTYFNYEAQQDKSGLPNDRFSAERPEGSISTLTIQRTEQRDSAMYRCASSLAPSGVYEQYFGPGTRLTVT.

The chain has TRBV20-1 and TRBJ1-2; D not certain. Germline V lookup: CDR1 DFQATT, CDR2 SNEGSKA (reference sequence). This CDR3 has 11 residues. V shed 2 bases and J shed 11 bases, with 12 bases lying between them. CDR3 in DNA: TGCAGTGCTAGACAGAATGGGGTTTACACCTTC. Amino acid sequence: CSARQNGVYTF.

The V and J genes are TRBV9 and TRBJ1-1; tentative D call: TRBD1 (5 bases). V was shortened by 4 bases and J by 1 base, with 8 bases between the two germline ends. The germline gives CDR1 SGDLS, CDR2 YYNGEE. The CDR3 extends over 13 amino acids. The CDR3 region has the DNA TGTGCCAGCAGCAGGGACGGGAACACTGAAGCTTTCTTT. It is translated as CASSRDGNTEAFF.

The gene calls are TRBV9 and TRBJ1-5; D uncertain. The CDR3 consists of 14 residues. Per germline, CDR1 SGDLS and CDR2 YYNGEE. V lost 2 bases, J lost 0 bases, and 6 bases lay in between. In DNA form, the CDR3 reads TGTGCCAGCAGCGTGGGTTATAGCAATCAGCCCCAGCATTTT. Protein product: CASSVGYSNQPQHF.

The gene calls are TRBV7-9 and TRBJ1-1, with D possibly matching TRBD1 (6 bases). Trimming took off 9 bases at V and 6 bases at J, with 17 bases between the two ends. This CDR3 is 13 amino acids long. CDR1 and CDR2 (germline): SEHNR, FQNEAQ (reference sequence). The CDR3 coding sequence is TGTGCCAGTTCACAGGGCCTGGTTGCTGAAGCTTTCTTT. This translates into CASSQGLVAEAFF.

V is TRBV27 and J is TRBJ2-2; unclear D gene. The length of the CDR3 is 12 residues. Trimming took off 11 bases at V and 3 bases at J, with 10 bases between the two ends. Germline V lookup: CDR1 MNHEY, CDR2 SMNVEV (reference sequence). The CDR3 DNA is TGTGCCTCGCAAAGGTACACCGGGGAGCTGTTTTTT. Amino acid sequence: CASQRYTGELFF.

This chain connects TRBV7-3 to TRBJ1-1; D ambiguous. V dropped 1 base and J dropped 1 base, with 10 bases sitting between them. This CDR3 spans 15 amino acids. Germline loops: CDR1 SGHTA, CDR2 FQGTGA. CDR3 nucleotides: TGTGCCAGCAGCTTAAGTGGGTCCACGAACACTGAAGCTTTCTTT. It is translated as CASSLSGSTNTEAFF. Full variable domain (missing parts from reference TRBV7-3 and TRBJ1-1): GAGVSQTPSNKVTEKGKYVELRCDPISGHTALYWYRQSLGQGPEFLIYFQGTGAADDSGLPNDRFFAVRPEGSVSTLKIQRTERGDSAVYLCASSLSGSTNTEAFFGQGTRLTVV.

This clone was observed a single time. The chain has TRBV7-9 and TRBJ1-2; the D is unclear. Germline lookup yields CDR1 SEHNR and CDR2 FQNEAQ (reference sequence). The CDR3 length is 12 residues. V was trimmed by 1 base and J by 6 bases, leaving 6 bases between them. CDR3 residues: CASSLDFDGYTF. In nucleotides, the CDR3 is TGTGCCAGCAGCTTAGATTTTGATGGCTACACCTTC.

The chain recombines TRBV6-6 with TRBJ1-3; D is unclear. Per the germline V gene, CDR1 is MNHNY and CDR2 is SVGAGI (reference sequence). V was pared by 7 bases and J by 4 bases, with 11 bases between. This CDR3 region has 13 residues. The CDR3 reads CASTNSGGNTIYF. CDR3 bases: TGTGCCAGCACTAATTCTGGGGGAAACACCATATATTTT.

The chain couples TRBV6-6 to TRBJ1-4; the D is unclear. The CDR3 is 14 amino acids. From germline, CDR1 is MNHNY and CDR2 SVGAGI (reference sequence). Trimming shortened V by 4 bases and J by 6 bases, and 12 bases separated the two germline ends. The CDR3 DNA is TGTGCCAGCAGTTCCTGGGGTTTGCATGAAAAACTGTTTTTT. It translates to CASSSWGLHEKLFF.

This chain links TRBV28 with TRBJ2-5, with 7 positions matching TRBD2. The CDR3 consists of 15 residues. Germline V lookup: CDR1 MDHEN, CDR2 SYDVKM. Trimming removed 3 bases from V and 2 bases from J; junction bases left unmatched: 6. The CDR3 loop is CASSFVASGQETQYF. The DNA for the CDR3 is TGTGCCAGCAGTTTCGTGGCTAGCGGACAAGAGACCCAGTACTTC.

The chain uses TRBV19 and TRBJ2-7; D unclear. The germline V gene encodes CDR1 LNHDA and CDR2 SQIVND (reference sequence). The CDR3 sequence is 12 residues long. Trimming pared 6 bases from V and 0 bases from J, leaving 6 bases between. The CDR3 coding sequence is TGTGCCAGTAGCGAAAGCTCCTACGAGCAGTACTTC. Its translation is CASSESSYEQYF.

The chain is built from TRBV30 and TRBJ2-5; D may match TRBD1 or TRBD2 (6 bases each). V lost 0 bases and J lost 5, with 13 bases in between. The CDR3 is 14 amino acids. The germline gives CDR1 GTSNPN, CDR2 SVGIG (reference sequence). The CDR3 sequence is CAWSVGGLGETQYF. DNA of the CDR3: TGTGCCTGGAGTGTAGGGGGGCTCGGGGAGACCCAGTACTTC.

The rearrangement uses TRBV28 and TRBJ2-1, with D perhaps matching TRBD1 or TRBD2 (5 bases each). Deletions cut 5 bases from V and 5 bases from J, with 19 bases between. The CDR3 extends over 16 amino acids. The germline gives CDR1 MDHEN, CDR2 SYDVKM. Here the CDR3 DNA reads TGTGCCAGCAGTCCGCCCCGGGACCAAACTAACAATGAGCAGTTCTTC. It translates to CASSPPRDQTNNEQFF.

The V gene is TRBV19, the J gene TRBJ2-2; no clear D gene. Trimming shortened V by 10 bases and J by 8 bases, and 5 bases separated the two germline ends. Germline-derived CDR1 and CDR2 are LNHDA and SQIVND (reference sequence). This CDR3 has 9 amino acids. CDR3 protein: CAIQGELFF. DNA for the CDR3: TGTGCCATCCAGGGGGAGCTGTTTTTT.

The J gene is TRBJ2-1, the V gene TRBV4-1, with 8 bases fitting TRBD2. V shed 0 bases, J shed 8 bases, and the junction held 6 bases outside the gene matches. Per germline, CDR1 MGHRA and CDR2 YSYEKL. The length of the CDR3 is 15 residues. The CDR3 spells CASSQEPGGVDEQFF. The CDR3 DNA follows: TGCGCCAGCAGCCAAGAGCCCGGGGGGGTCGATGAGCAGTTCTTC.

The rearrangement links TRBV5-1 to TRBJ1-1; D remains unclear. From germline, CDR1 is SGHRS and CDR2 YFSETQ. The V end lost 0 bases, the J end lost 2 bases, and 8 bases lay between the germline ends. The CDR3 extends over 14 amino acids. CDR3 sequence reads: CASSLAPRNTEAFF. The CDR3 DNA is TGCGCCAGCAGCTTGGCTCCCAGAAACACTGAAGCTTTCTTT.

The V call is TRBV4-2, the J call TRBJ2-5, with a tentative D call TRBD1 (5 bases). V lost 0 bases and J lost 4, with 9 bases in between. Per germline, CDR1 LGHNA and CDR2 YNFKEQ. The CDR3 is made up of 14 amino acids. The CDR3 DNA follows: TGTGCCAGCAGCCAAGATAGTGACAGAGAGACCCAGTACTTC. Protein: CASSQDSDRETQYF.

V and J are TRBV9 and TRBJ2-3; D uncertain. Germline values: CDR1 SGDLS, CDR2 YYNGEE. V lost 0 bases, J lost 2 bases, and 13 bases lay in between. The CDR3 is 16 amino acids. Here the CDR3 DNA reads TGTGCCAGCAGCGTAGCCGAACTCGGGTTCACAGATACGCAGTATTTT. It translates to CASSVAELGFTDTQYF.

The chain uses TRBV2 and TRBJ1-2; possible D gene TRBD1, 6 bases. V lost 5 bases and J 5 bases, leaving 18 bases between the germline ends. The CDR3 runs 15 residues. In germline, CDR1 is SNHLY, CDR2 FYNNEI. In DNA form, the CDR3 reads TGTGCCAGCAGTCCACCCAGGGGTTCTGGATATGGCTACACCTTC. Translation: CASSPPRGSGYGYTF. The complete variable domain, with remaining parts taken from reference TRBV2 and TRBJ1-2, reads EPEVTQTPSHQVTQMGQEVILRCVPISNHLYFYWYRQILGQKVEFLVSFYNNEISEKSEIFDDQFSVERPDGSNFTLKIRSTKLEDSAMYFCASSPPRGSGYGYTFGSGTRLTVV.